This is a list of T cell receptor beta chains from one sample in a study of blood T cell repertoires in COVID-19. The repertoire was sequenced with immunoSEQ multiplex PCR; TCRdb's copy has only in-frame clones and lacks some. Among around 25,000 clones listed, about 90% were seen once. Sequencing was done on a sample of peripheral blood. These receptors came from a woman in her sixties or seventies with active COVID-19. CDR3s include the opening cysteine and the closing phenylalanine or tryptophan.

V gene: TRBV10-3
J gene: TRBJ2-2
CDR3 protein: CAISERTSAYTGELFF

V gene: TRBV18
J gene: TRBJ2-7
CDR3 protein: CASSPGTGSYEQYF

V gene: TRBV19
J gene: TRBJ1-2
CDR3 protein: CASRDRGLSPGYTF

V gene: TRBV7-2
J gene: TRBJ1-2
CDR3 protein: CASSQSTGYYGYTF

V gene: TRBV28
J gene: TRBJ1-2
CDR3 protein: CASSLIIQGYGYTF

V gene: TRBV28
J gene: TRBJ2-4
CDR3 protein: CASSVTQLGENIQYF

V gene: TRBV5-8
J gene: TRBJ1-6
CDR3 protein: CASSPGGGVDSPLHF

V gene: TRBV27
J gene: TRBJ2-5
CDR3 protein: CASSPLFDSGRRETQYF

V gene: TRBV4-1
J gene: TRBJ2-7
CDR3 protein: CASSQAGLTYEQYF

V gene: TRBV5-1
J gene: TRBJ2-2
CDR3 protein: CASSRTLSAGELFF

V gene: TRBV28
J gene: TRBJ2-7
CDR3 protein: CASRPTGPYEQYF

V gene: TRBV3-1/TRBV3-2
J gene: TRBJ2-7
CDR3 protein: CASSHLAGGGEQYF

V gene: TRBV7-9
J gene: TRBJ2-1
CDR3 protein: CASSFEREGYNEQFF

V gene: TRBV5-4
J gene: TRBJ2-5
CDR3 protein: CASSSGGDQETQYF

V gene: TRBV29-1
J gene: TRBJ1-2
CDR3 protein: CSVSDRVGYTF

V gene: TRBV21-1
J gene: TRBJ2-1
CDR3 protein: CASTKTGFRYEQFF

V gene: TRBV9
J gene: TRBJ2-7
CDR3 protein: CASSLRGGQGMYEQYF

V gene: TRBV9
J gene: TRBJ2-1
CDR3 protein: CASSPSGEQFF

V gene: TRBV30
J gene: TRBJ1-6
CDR3 protein: CAWTDRGDNSPLHF

V gene: TRBV4-1
J gene: TRBJ1-1
CDR3 protein: CASSQDRGQGSTEAFF

V gene: TRBV5-1
J gene: TRBJ2-1
CDR3 protein: CASSLGAGRDNEQFF

V gene: TRBV7-8
J gene: TRBJ2-3
CDR3 protein: CASSFVGSYVADTQYF

V gene: TRBV2
J gene: TRBJ1-5
CDR3 protein: CASSALTGAVGNQPQHF

V gene: TRBV27
J gene: TRBJ1-4
CDR3 protein: CASRPGQRVEKLFF

V gene: TRBV2
J gene: TRBJ1-5
CDR3 protein: CASSEDRDRENQPQHF

V gene: TRBV15
J gene: TRBJ2-3
CDR3 protein: CATSRDLENTQYF

V gene: TRBV19
J gene: TRBJ2-1
CDR3 protein: CASSSYSGGSYNEQFF

V gene: TRBV7-9
J gene: TRBJ2-1
CDR3 protein: CASSLALAGAHNEQFF

V gene: TRBV15
J gene: TRBJ2-1
CDR3 protein: CATSTPGLAFPEQFF

V gene: TRBV7-8
J gene: TRBJ2-2
CDR3 protein: CASSTGLAAFVWDTGELFF

V gene: TRBV3-1/TRBV3-2
J gene: TRBJ2-7
CDR3 protein: CASSLGGYEQYF

V gene: TRBV5-1
J gene: TRBJ2-1
CDR3 protein: CASSLESGLAGYNEQFF

V gene: TRBV15
J gene: TRBJ2-7
CDR3 protein: CATSRDRGEGSEQYF

V gene: TRBV4-1
J gene: TRBJ2-1
CDR3 protein: CASSQDLLVTRSSYNEQFF

V gene: TRBV7-8
J gene: TRBJ1-6
CDR3 protein: CASSLVEGEFDSPLHF

V gene: TRBV28
J gene: TRBJ1-4
CDR3 protein: CASSFNRGRDNEKLFF

V gene: TRBV2
J gene: TRBJ2-7
CDR3 protein: CASSLDRAGHEQYF

V gene: TRBV5-4
J gene: TRBJ2-5
CDR3 protein: CASSVTGVQETQYF

V gene: TRBV5-4
J gene: TRBJ2-2
CDR3 protein: CASSPLTSGANTVELFF

V gene: TRBV7-2
J gene: TRBJ2-1
CDR3 protein: CASSLALTSGGSSYNEQFF